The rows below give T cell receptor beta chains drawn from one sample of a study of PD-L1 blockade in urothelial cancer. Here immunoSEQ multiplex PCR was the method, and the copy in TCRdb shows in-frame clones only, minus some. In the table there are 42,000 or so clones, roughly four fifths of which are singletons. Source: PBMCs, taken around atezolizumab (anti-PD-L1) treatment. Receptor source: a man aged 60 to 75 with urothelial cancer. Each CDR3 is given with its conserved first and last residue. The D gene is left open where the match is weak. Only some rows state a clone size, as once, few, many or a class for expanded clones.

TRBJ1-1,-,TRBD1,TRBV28,CASSFTGQGGTEAFF,TGTGCCAGCAGTTTCACTGGACAGGGAGGGACTGAAGCTTTCTTT
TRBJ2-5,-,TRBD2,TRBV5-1,CASSLAVGGREETQYF,TGCGCCAGCAGCTTGGCCGTGGGCGGGAGGGAAGAGACCCAGTACTTC
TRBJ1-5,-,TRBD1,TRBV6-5,CASSKQGASNQPQHF,TGTGCCAGCAGCAAACAGGGGGCAAGCAATCAGCCCCAGCATTTT
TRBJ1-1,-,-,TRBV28,CASSTPGIQNTEAFF,TGTGCCAGCAGTACCCCCGGGATCCAGAACACTGAAGCTTTCTTT
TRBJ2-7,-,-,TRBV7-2,CASSAPGVYEQYF,TGTGCCAGCAGCGCCCCGGGGGTGTACGAGCAGTACTTC
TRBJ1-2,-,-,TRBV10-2,CASSERQGTNYGYTF,TGCGCCAGCAGTGAGAGGCAGGGAACTAACTATGGCTACACCTTC
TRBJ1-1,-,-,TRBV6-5,CASSYGLNRVGAFF,TGTGCCAGCAGTTACGGGTTGAACAGGGTTGGAGCTTTCTTT
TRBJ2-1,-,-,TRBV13,CASSLLTIRGYNEQFF,TGTGCCAGCAGCTTATTAACGATCAGGGGTTACAATGAGCAGTTCTTC
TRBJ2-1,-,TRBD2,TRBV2,CASSPGGGTYNEQFF,TGTGCCAGCAGCCCCGGGGGGGGAACCTACAATGAGCAGTTCTTC
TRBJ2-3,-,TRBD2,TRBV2,CASSPGLVVDTQYF,TGTGCCAGCAGCCCGGGACTAGTTGTTGATACGCAGTATTTT
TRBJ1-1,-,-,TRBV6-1,CASSEARNTEAFF,TGTGCCAGCAGTGAAGCCAGGAACACTGAAGCTTTCTTT
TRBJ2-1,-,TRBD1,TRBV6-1,CASRYDRVLEDEQFF,TGTGCCAGCAGATACGACAGGGTTCTTGAGGATGAGCAGTTCTTC
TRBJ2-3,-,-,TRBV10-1,CASSARSTDTQYF,TGCGCCAGCAGTGCGCGTAGCACAGATACGCAGTATTTT
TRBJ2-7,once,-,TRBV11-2,CASSFDRTYEQYF,TGTGCCAGCAGCTTTGACAGAACCTACGAGCAGTACTTC
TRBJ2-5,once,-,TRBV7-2,CASSLDSGSKETQYF,TGTGCCAGCAGCTTAGATTCCGGGTCCAAAGAGACCCAGTACTTC
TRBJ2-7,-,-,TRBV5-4,CASSLVQRAGQYEQYF,TGTGCCAGCAGCTTGGTGCAGCGAGCGGGACAATACGAGCAGTACTTC
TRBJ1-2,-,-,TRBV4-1,CASSPGTYGGYTF,TGCGCCAGCAGTCCTGGGACATATGGAGGCTACACCTTC
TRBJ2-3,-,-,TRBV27,CASSVDAGTDTQYF,TGTGCCAGCAGCGTCGACGCGGGCACAGATACGCAGTATTTT
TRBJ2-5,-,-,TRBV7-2,CASSFLQYNQETQYF,TGTGCCAGCAGCTTTTTGCAGTACAACCAAGAGACCCAGTACTTC
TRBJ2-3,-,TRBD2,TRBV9,CASSERLAGDNTQYF,TGTGCCAGCAGCGAGAGACTAGCGGGGGATAATACGCAGTATTTT
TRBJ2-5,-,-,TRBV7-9,CASSLQVREAQYF,TGTGCCAGCAGCTTACAGGTCAGGGAGGCCCAGTACTTC
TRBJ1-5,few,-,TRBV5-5,CASSPRPGGNQPQHF,TGTGCCAGCAGCCCACGTCCAGGCGGCAATCAGCCCCAGCATTTT
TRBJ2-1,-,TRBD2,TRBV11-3,CASSFLAGGPNEQFF,TGTGCCAGCAGCTTTCTAGCGGGGGGGCCTAATGAGCAGTTCTTC
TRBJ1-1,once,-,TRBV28,CASSIIWGGRTEAFF,TGTGCCAGCAGTATAATATGGGGTGGGAGGACTGAAGCTTTCTTT
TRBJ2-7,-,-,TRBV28,CASEVAGRIEQYF,TGTGCCAGCGAGGTAGCAGGGAGGATCGAACAGTACTTC
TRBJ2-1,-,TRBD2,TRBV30,CAWSLAGVPQFF,TGTGCCTGGAGCCTAGCGGGAGTACCGCAGTTCTTC
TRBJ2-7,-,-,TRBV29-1,CSVGAGAYEQYF,TGCAGCGTTGGTGCAGGGGCCTACGAGCAGTACTTC
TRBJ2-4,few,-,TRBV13,CASSVPTGEKNIQYF,TGTGCCAGCAGCGTACCGACAGGAGAAAAAAACATTCAGTACTTC
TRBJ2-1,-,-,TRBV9,CASSVGSSHSNEQFF,TGTGCCAGCAGCGTAGGTTCTAGCCATAGCAATGAGCAGTTCTTC
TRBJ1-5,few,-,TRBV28,CASMQGNQPQHF,TGTGCCAGCATGCAGGGGAATCAGCCCCAGCATTTT
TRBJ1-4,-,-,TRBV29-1,CSVSPGTNEKLFF,TGCAGCGTTAGCCCAGGCACTAATGAAAAACTGTTTTTT
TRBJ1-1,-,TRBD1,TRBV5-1,CASSFGTGGLNTEAFF,TGCGCCAGCAGCTTTGGGACAGGGGGACTGAACACTGAAGCTTTCTTT
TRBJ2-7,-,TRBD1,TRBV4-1,CASSQSGQFSYEQYF,TGCGCCAGCAGCCAATCGGGACAGTTCTCCTACGAGCAGTACTTC
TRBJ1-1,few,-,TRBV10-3,CAIAGPNTEAFF,TGTGCCATCGCGGGACCGAACACTGAAGCTTTCTTT
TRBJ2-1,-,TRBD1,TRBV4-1,CASSHPGQGSYNEQFF,TGCGCCAGCAGCCACCCGGGACAGGGGTCGTACAATGAGCAGTTCTTC
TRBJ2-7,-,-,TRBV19,CASSWRLRYEQYF,TGTGCCAGTAGTTGGCGGTTAAGGTACGAGCAGTACTTC
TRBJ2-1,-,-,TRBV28,CASSSWTVLNEQFF,TGTGCCAGCAGTTCATGGACAGTCCTAAATGAGCAGTTCTTC
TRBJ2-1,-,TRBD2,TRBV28,CASTLARTSGRNEQFF,TGTGCCAGCACCCTAGCCCGGACTAGCGGGCGCAATGAGCAGTTCTTC
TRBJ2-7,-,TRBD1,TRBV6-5,CASSYGTGGSYEQYF,TGTGCCAGCAGTTATGGGACAGGGGGTTCCTACGAGCAGTACTTC
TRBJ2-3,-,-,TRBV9,CASSPVAGTVGDTQYF,TGTGCCAGCAGCCCCGTGGCGGGGACGGTTGGTGATACGCAGTATTTT
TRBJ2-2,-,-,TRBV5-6,CASSLVAGTGELFF,TGTGCCAGCAGCTTGGTGGCGGGCACCGGGGAGCTGTTTTTT
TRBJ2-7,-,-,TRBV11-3,CASSLAPRGEQYF,TGTGCCAGCAGCTTAGCCCCCAGGGGCGAGCAGTACTTC
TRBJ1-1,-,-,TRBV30,CAWRPGLGGTEAFF,TGTGCCTGGCGACCAGGGTTGGGGGGGACTGAAGCTTTCTTT
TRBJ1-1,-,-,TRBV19,CASSPRQALNTEAFF,TGTGCCAGTAGTCCCCGACAGGCTCTGAACACTGAAGCTTTCTTT
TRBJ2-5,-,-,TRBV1,CTSSHRTSGRRPLKETQYF,TGCACCAGCAGCCATAGGACTAGCGGGAGGAGACCGTTAAAAGAGACCCAGTACTTC
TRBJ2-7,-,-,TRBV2,CASSDRYEQYF,TGTGCCAGCAGTGATCGGTACGAGCAGTACTTC
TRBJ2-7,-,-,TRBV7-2,CASSPGSYEQYF,TGTGCCAGCAGCCCCGGGAGCTACGAGCAGTACTTC
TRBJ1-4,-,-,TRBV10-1,CASSFREKLFF,TGCGCCAGCAGTTTCAGAGAAAAACTGTTTTTT
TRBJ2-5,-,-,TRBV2,CASTGVGIQETQYF,TGTGCCAGCACGGGGGTGGGAATCCAAGAGACCCAGTACTTC
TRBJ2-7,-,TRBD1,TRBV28,CASRTGRAYEQYF,TGTGCCAGCCGGACAGGCCGGGCCTACGAGCAGTACTTC
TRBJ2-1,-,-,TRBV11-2,CASSLQGTLYNEQFF,TGTGCCAGCAGCTTACAGGGGACACTTTACAATGAGCAGTTCTTC
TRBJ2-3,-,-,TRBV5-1,CASSLTGSSTDTQYF,TGCGCCAGCAGCCTAACAGGGTCTAGCACAGATACGCAGTATTTT
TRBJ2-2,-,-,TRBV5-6,CASSLDRFTNTGELFF,TGTGCCAGCAGCTTGGACCGGTTTACGAACACCGGGGAGCTGTTTTTT
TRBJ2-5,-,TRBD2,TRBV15,CATSSPGPGGETQYF,TGTGCCACCAGCAGCCCAGGCCCGGGGGGAGAGACCCAGTACTTC
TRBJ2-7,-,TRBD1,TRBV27,CASSFTGAAYEQYF,TGTGCCAGCAGTTTTACAGGGGCCGCCTACGAGCAGTACTTC
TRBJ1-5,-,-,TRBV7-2,CASSLRVSGNQPQHF,TGTGCCAGCAGCTTAAGGGTGTCAGGGAATCAGCCCCAGCATTTT
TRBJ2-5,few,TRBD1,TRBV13,CASSLGDREWRETQYF,TGTGCCAGCAGCTTAGGGGACAGGGAATGGAGGGAGACCCAGTACTTC
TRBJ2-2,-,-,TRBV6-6,CASSNPGTGTGELFF,TGTGCCAGCAGTAACCCAGGTACAGGCACCGGGGAGCTGTTTTTT